Sequencing of this T cell receptor beta chain was carried out in a study of blood T cell repertoires in COVID-19. Study summary: Samples taken during acute and convalescent COVID-19 were collected in the United States, Italy and Spain. Nucleic acid was either cDNA or gDNA, and it came from T cells, B-cell-depleted T cells, or PBMCs.

The sample holds one count of this clone. Trimming left V 3 bases short and J 1 base short, with 11 bases between. Looked up from germline, CDR1 is SGHNT and CDR2 is YENEEA. CDR3 length: 15 residues. Original analysis: Nucleated cell counts were estimated from reference gene primer amplification. Clones were sequenced by immunoSEQ multiplex PCR, and TCRdb holds only the in-frame ones, with some missing. V, J and clone size were drawn from that table, and D and trimming were deduced from the DNA. This sample has about 70,000 clones, with about 88% found just once. Sequences were obtained from peripheral blood. The V call is TRBV11-3, the J call TRBJ2-3; possibly TRBD1 for D (5 bases). The TCR was taken from a human donor in a cohort sampled during active COVID-19. In DNA, the CDR3 is TGTGCCAGCAGCTTCGGACAAGACGGCACAGATACGCAGTATTTT. Amino acid sequence: CASSFGQDGTDTQYF.